The rows below give T cell receptor beta chains drawn from one sample of a study of blood T cells in healthy people across ages. Each CDR3 protein gets one entry after TCRdb re-called the 5' RACE reads with MiXCR. Among around 1,000,000 distinct CDR3 sequences listed, less than 25% were seen once. The sample was also linked to a second study, of T cells of mothers and their children.

The specimen was blood. Receptor source: a girl aged 2 to 9 in good health. Each CDR3 is given with its conserved first and last residue. Each record gives: V gene, J gene, CDR3 protein.

v_gene: TRBV9
j_gene: TRBJ1-3
CDR3aa: CASSVGSTLNTIYF

v_gene: TRBV12-3/TRBV12-4
j_gene: TRBJ1-2
CDR3aa: CASSGQTNYGYTF

v_gene: TRBV12-3/TRBV12-4
j_gene: TRBJ2-5
CDR3aa: CASGIRGGETQYF

v_gene: TRBV20-1
j_gene: TRBJ1-2
CDR3aa: CSATRGGGGYTF

v_gene: TRBV28
j_gene: TRBJ2-1
CDR3aa: CASSNRVFLRDEQFF

v_gene: TRBV10-3
j_gene: TRBJ2-3
CDR3aa: CAISEMTSGDTDTQYF

v_gene: TRBV9
j_gene: TRBJ2-2
CDR3aa: CASSAPRTGAATGELFF

v_gene: TRBV20-1
j_gene: TRBJ2-5
CDR3aa: CSARDLATTQETQYF

v_gene: TRBV20-1
j_gene: TRBJ2-1
CDR3aa: CSASNGGGAYNEQFF

v_gene: TRBV12-3/TRBV12-4
j_gene: -
CDR3aa: CASSAPNVYYEQYF

v_gene: TRBV29-1
j_gene: TRBJ2-1
CDR3aa: CSFLRGAVVNEQFF

v_gene: TRBV13
j_gene: TRBJ2-1
CDR3aa: CATSPRGSYNEQFF

v_gene: TRBV12-3/TRBV12-4
j_gene: TRBJ1-2
CDR3aa: CASSPRRIYGYTF

v_gene: TRBV29-1
j_gene: TRBJ2-7
CDR3aa: CSVEGATSYEQYF